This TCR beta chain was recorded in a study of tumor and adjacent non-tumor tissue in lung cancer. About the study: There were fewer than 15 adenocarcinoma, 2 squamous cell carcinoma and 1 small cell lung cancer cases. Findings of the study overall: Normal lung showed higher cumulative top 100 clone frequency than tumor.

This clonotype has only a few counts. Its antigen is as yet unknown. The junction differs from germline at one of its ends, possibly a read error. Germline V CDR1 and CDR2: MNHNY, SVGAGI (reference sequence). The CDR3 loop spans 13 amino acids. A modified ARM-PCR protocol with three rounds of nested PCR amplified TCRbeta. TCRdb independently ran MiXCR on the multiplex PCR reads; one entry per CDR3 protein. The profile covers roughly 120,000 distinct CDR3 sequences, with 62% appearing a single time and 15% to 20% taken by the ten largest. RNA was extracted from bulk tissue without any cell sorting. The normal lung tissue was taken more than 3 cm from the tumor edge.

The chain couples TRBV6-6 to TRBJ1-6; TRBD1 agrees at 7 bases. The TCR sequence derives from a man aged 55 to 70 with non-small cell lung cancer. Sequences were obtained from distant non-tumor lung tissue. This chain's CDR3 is CVSTGTENSPLHF. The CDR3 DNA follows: TGTGTCAGCACCGGGACAGAAAATTCACCCCTTCACTTT.